This is a list of T cell receptor beta chains from one sample in a study of T-cell reconstitution after alpha-beta-depleted transplantation in children. TCRdb called the PCR reads again in MiXCR, with one record for every CDR3 protein. The sample lists approximately 1,000,000 distinct CDR3 sequences, about 29% occurring once. The sequences come from PBMCs, mostly from graft donor cells, collected 360 days after TCRalphabeta/CD19-depleted stem cell transplant. The receptors derive from a boy under two years old who had a stem cell transplant for SCID, so the T cells may come from the graft donor. Each CDR3 is given with its conserved first and last residue. The D gene is left open where the match is weak. Not every row has a clone size; where given, it reads once, few, many or a size class.

J: TRBJ1-2
size: .
D: .
V: TRBV4-2
CDR3: CASSPEPSQAHDQYGYTF
DNA: TGTGCCAGCAGCCCTGAACCCAGTCAGGCACACGATCAATATGGCTACACCTTC

J: TRBJ2-7
size: few
D: .
V: TRBV20-1
CDR3: CSARAVASSSYEQYF
DNA: TGCAGTGCTAGAGCGGTTGCATCCAGCTCCTACGAGCAGTACTTC

J: TRBJ1-2
size: many
D: .
V: TRBV3-1
CDR3: CASSQQTLQGSKGYTF
DNA: TGTGCCAGCAGCCAGCAAACCCTACAGGGTTCGAAAGGCTACACCTTC

J: TRBJ2-3
size: .
D: TRBD2
V: TRBV20-1
CDR3: CSARRLAGGDTDTQYF
DNA: TGCAGTGCTAGGCGACTAGCGGGGGGGGACACAGATACGCAGTATTTT

J: TRBJ2-7
size: few
D: TRBD1
V: TRBV5-1
CDR3: CASYRGGQLYEQYF
DNA: TGCGCCAGCTACCGTGGGGGACAGCTTTACGAGCAGTACTTC

J: TRBJ2-5
size: .
D: TRBD1
V: TRBV5-1
CDR3: CASSLMTGGREETQYF
DNA: TGCGCCAGCAGCCTTATGACAGGGGGCAGGGAAGAGACCCAGTACTTC

J: TRBJ2-1
size: .
D: .
V: TRBV7-3
CDR3: CASSFLGGQSDFSYNEQFF
DNA: TGTGCCAGCAGCTTCCTGGGGGGACAGTCCGATTTCTCCTACAATGAGCAGTTCTTC

J: TRBJ1-2
size: .
D: .
V: TRBV7-9
CDR3: CASSLVDSYGYTF
DNA: TGTGCCAGCAGCTTAGTGGACAGCTATGGCTACACCTTC

J: TRBJ2-7
size: .
D: TRBD2
V: TRBV20-1
CDR3: CSAASSGGAYEQYF
DNA: TGCAGTGCTGCTTCTAGCGGGGGGGCCTACGAGCAGTACTTC

J: TRBJ2-3
size: .
D: .
V: TRBV28
CDR3: CASRPWTIPTDTQYF
DNA: TGTGCCAGCAGACCCTGGACAATCCCCACAGATACGCAGTATTTT

J: TRBJ2-3
size: few
D: .
V: TRBV6-1
CDR3: CASSELITVRTGQGTDTQYF
DNA: TGTGCCAGCAGTGAACTTATAACGGTCCGGACGGGCCAAGGCACAGATACGCAGTATTTT

J: TRBJ1-1
size: many
D: TRBD1
V: TRBV10-3
CDR3: CAISQQGANTEAFF
DNA: TGTGCCATCAGTCAACAGGGGGCAAACACTGAAGCTTTCTTT

J: TRBJ2-6
size: .
D: .
V: TRBV12-3/TRBV12-4
CDR3: CATPRGAGSGANVLTF
DNA: TGTGCCACCCCAAGGGGGGCTGGCTCTGGGGCCAACGTCCTGACTTTC

J: TRBJ1-2
size: .
D: .
V: TRBV20-1
CDR3: CSARVGGRGYTF
DNA: TGCAGTGCTAGAGTTGGGGGGCGCGGCTACACCTTC

J: TRBJ2-2
size: few
D: .
V: TRBV7-2
CDR3: CASSLLMRFTGELFF
DNA: TGTGCCAGCAGCTTATTGATGAGATTCACCGGGGAGCTGTTTTTT

J: TRBJ2-7
size: .
D: TRBD1
V: TRBV18
CDR3: CASSQDRERYEQYF
DNA: TGTGCCAGCTCACAAGACAGGGAGCGGTACGAGCAGTACTTC

J: TRBJ2-5
size: .
D: .
V: TRBV27
CDR3: CASKQIQETQYF
DNA: TGTGCCAGCAAACAAATCCAAGAGACCCAGTACTTC

J: TRBJ2-1
size: many
D: .
V: TRBV18
CDR3: CASSPSWTPYNEQFF
DNA: TGTGCCAGCTCACCGAGTTGGACTCCTTACAATGAGCAGTTCTTC

J: TRBJ1-4
size: few
D: TRBD1
V: TRBV5-1
CDR3: CASSFDPGTGLREKLFF
DNA: TGCGCCAGCAGCTTCGATCCCGGGACAGGGTTACGAGAAAAACTGTTTTTT

J: TRBJ2-2
size: few
D: TRBD2
V: TRBV20-1
CDR3: CSARLAGNTGELFF
DNA: TGCAGTGCTAGGCTAGCGGGGAACACCGGGGAGCTGTTTTTT

J: TRBJ2-3
size: few
D: TRBD2
V: TRBV10-3
CDR3: CAISAGGPTLTDTQYF
DNA: TGTGCCATCAGCGCGGGGGGGCCGACACTCACAGATACGCAGTATTTT

J: TRBJ2-7
size: .
D: .
V: TRBV12-3/TRBV12-4
CDR3: CASSSGFTYEQYF
DNA: TGTGCCAGCAGTTCAGGGTTTACCTACGAGCAGTACTTC

J: TRBJ2-7
size: .
D: .
V: TRBV6-2/TRBV6-3
CDR3: CASSYSLGETRYEQYF
DNA: TGTGCCAGCAGTTACTCCCTTGGCGAAACCAGATACGAGCAGTACTTC

J: TRBJ2-5
size: .
D: TRBD2
V: TRBV11-2
CDR3: CASSLWLSGARETQYF
DNA: TGTGCCAGCAGCTTATGGTTAAGCGGGGCGCGGGAGACCCAGTACTTC

J: TRBJ2-7
size: few
D: .
V: TRBV7-8
CDR3: CASSLAAPVSVSYEQYF
DNA: TGTGCCAGCAGCTTAGCAGCGCCGGTATCAGTATCCTACGAGCAGTACTTC

J: TRBJ1-4
size: .
D: .
V: TRBV4-3
CDR3: CASSQVFPAGKLFF
DNA: TGCGCCAGCAGCCAAGTTTTCCCAGCCGGAAAACTGTTTTTT

J: TRBJ2-7
size: .
D: TRBD2
V: TRBV9
CDR3: CASSSRDYSYEQYF
DNA: TGTGCCAGCAGCTCCCGGGACTACTCCTACGAGCAGTACTTC

J: TRBJ2-1
size: .
D: TRBD2
V: TRBV12-3/TRBV12-4
CDR3: CASRGGTLTHNEQFF
DNA: TGTGCCAGCAGGGGGGGGACCTTGACCCACAATGAGCAGTTCTTC

J: TRBJ2-3
size: .
D: TRBD2
V: TRBV18
CDR3: CASSDPGLATDTQYF
DNA: TGTGCCAGCTCAGATCCGGGACTAGCGACAGATACGCAGTATTTT

J: TRBJ2-3
size: .
D: .
V: TRBV12-3/TRBV12-4
CDR3: CASSLSLGGGIDTQYF
DNA: TGTGCCAGCAGTTTATCTCTAGGGGGCGGGATAGATACGCAGTATTTT

J: TRBJ2-5
size: .
D: TRBD1
V: TRBV18
CDR3: CASSTGTGVRGETQYF
DNA: TGTGCCAGCTCAACGGGGACAGGAGTACGGGGGGAGACCCAGTACTTC

J: TRBJ1-5
size: .
D: .
V: TRBV20-1
CDR3: CSANSGSNQPQHF
DNA: TGCAGTGCTAACTCAGGGAGCAATCAGCCCCAGCATTTT